Shown below are 28 T cell receptor beta chains from a single sample sequenced in a study of monozygotic twins with cystic fibrosis. Here immunoSEQ multiplex PCR was the method, and the copy in TCRdb shows in-frame clones only, minus some. The table includes approximately 27,000 clones, about nine tenths detected once. The sequenced material came from blood. The receptors come from a girl aged 2-9 years with cystic fibrosis.

V is TRBV14 and J is TRBJ2-3; D remains unclear. The V end was cut by 8 bases, the J end by 10 bases, with 13 bases between. Looked up from germline, CDR1 is SGHDN and CDR2 is FVKESK. The CDR3 totals 11 residues. CDR3 nucleotide sequence: TGTGCCAGCTCCGGTAGGTTATCGCAGTATTTT. Translation gives CASSGRLSQYF.

The chain is built from TRBV4-2 and TRBJ1-4; D gene unclear. Germline values: CDR1 LGHNA, CDR2 YNFKEQ. The V end lost 3 bases, the J end lost 5 bases, and 19 bases lay between the germline ends. This CDR3 has 17 amino acids. The CDR3: CASSHGTGPRVNEKLFF. The DNA of the CDR3 is TGTGCCAGCAGCCACGGCACCGGCCCCAGAGTAAATGAAAAACTGTTTTTT.

The count of this clone is one. The chain employs TRBV4-1 and TRBJ1-5; TRBD1 agrees at 7 bases. Germline V gives CDR1 MGHRA, CDR2 YSYEKL. The CDR3 extends over 16 amino acids. After removal of 3 bases from V and 3 bases from J, the junction contained 8 bases not matched to a gene. The CDR3 bases are TGCGCCAGCAGCCAGATCGGGGGACAGCACAATCAGCCCCAGCATTTT. This translates into CASSQIGGQHNQPQHF.

The CDR3 region has the DNA TGTGCCAGCAGTTTCAAGCAGTGGACGGAAGGCTACACCTTC. This codes for CASSFKQWTEGYTF. V is TRBV28 and J is TRBJ1-2; D is unclear. There are 14 residues in the CDR3. Germline V gene data show CDR1 as MDHEN and CDR2 as SYDVKM. V was cut by 3 bases and J by 8 bases, with 16 bases left in between.

The chain employs TRBV5-1 and TRBJ2-3, with D hard to call. Germline V gives CDR1 SGHRS, CDR2 YFSETQ. The V end lost 4 bases, the J end lost 1 base, and 16 bases lay between the germline ends. The CDR3 runs to 16 residues. CDR3 protein: CASSGPKGWGTDTQYF. CDR3 in DNA: TGCGCCAGCAGCGGCCCTAAGGGTTGGGGCACAGATACGCAGTATTTT.

The rearrangement uses TRBV19 and TRBJ1-5; D not resolved. Trimming removed 5 bases at V and 10 bases at J, with 12 bases between. The CDR3 is made up of 12 amino acids. In germline, CDR1 is LNHDA, CDR2 SQIVND (reference sequence). CDR3 sequence reads: CASSGRGLPQHF. CDR3 nucleotides: TGTGCCAGTAGTGGGCGGGGATTACCCCAGCATTTT.

This chain links TRBV19 with TRBJ2-3; no definite D call. Germline V gene data show CDR1 as LNHDA and CDR2 as SQIVND (reference sequence). Trimming removed 2 bases from V and 1 base from J, with 10 bases in between. This CDR3 has 15 residues. Written as DNA, the CDR3 is TGTGCCAGTAGTATATTGGCAGCAGGCACAGATACGCAGTATTTT. This translates into CASSILAAGTDTQYF.

CDR3 protein: CASSLVAAEGYEQFF. Here the CDR3 DNA reads TGTGCCAGCAGCTTAGTGGCGGCTGAGGGTTATGAGCAGTTCTTC. The chain combines TRBV7-2 with TRBJ2-1, with D maybe TRBD2 (5 bases). Trimming pared 1 base from V and 8 bases from J, leaving 15 bases between. This CDR3 contains 15 residues. Germline-derived CDR1 and CDR2 are SGHTA and FQGNSA.

The CDR3 DNA reads as TGTGCCAGCAGCGACCCAGCGGGGGGCGTCCACGAGCAGTACTTC. Its protein product is CASSDPAGGVHEQYF. The chain combines TRBV11-2 with TRBJ2-7; 9 nucleotides agree with TRBD2. V dropped 5 bases and J dropped 5; count of bases not matched to a gene: 10. CDR1 and CDR2 (germline): SGHAT, FQNNGV. The CDR3 consists of 15 residues.

The V call is TRBV7-9, the J call TRBJ2-7; the D gene is possibly TRBD2 (5 bases). There are 14 residues in the CDR3. Germline V gives CDR1 SEHNR, CDR2 FQNEAQ (reference sequence). Trimming pared 3 bases from V and 2 bases from J, leaving 11 bases between. The CDR3 nucleotides are TGTGCCAGCAGCTTTAAGGGAGAAGCCTACGAGCAGTACTTC. Amino acid sequence: CASSFKGEAYEQYF.

J is TRBJ2-7 and V is TRBV7-6, with D possibly called TRBD1 or TRBD2 (5 bases each). The CDR3 has 14 residues. The germline V and J ends were trimmed by 2 bases and 5 bases, with 13 bases remaining between them. Per the germline V gene, CDR1 is SGHVS and CDR2 is FNYEAQ. The CDR3 spells CASSLRDGTHEQYF. Written as DNA, the CDR3 is TGTGCCAGCAGCTTAAGGGACGGGACCCACGAGCAGTACTTC. Variable domain in full (rest from reference TRBV7-6 and TRBJ2-7): GAGVSQSPRYKVTKRGQDVALRCDPISGHVSLYWYRQALGQGPEFLTYFNYEAQQDKSGLPNDRFSAERPEGSISTLTIQRTEQRDSAMYRCASSLRDGTHEQYFGPGTRLTVT.

This rearrangement joins TRBV7-6 to TRBJ2-7; D is ambiguous. CDR1 SGHVS and CDR2 FNYEAQ come from the germline V gene. Trimming pared 6 bases from V and 3 bases from J, leaving 12 bases between. The CDR3 length is 13 residues. DNA for the CDR3: TGTGCCAGCAGTTTCAGGTTAAACTACGAGCAGTACTTC. This sequence encodes CASSFRLNYEQYF. Variable domain in full (rest from reference TRBV7-6 and TRBJ2-7): GAGVSQSPRYKVTKRGQDVALRCDPISGHVSLYWYRQALGQGPEFLTYFNYEAQQDKSGLPNDRFSAERPEGSISTLTIQRTEQRDSAMYRCASSFRLNYEQYFGPGTRLTVT.

The V gene is TRBV14, the J gene TRBJ1-2; D uncertain. The length of the CDR3 is 13 residues. The ends were cut back, 4 bases at V and 4 bases at J, with 10 bases in the middle. CDR1 and CDR2 (germline): SGHDN, FVKESK. The DNA of the CDR3 is TGTGCCAGCAGCCCCTCCCCCACCTATGGCTACACCTTC. Residues: CASSPSPTYGYTF.

This chain connects TRBV6-7 to TRBJ1-1; D not certain. TRBV6-7 is designated an ORF whose function remains uncertain. Trimming cost V 10 bases and J 4 bases, with 13 bases left between them. This CDR3 has 12 amino acids. This chain's CDR3 is CANPPHFTEAFF. The CDR3 DNA reads as TGTGCCAACCCCCCCCACTTCACTGAAGCTTTCTTT.

This clone has a handful of counts. The V gene is TRBV6-5, the J gene TRBJ1-6, with TRBD1 matching 7 bases. The V and J ends lost 5 bases and 10 bases, in that order; junction bases with no gene match: 5. The V gene's germline CDR1 is MNHEY and CDR2 SVGAGI. The CDR3 runs to 13 residues. For the CDR3, the DNA is TGTGCCAGCAGTACTACAGGGGCCTCACCCCTCCACTTT. Translated, it gives CASSTTGASPLHF.

V usage is TRBV18 and J usage is TRBJ1-2, with 7 bases lining up with TRBD1. V lost 0 bases, J lost 2 bases, and 6 bases stayed unmatched. CDR1 and CDR2 from the germline V gene are KGHSH and LQKENI. The CDR3 spans 16 residues. The CDR3 region is CASSPPRLTGNYGYTF. The DNA of the CDR3 is TGTGCCAGCTCACCACCACGTCTGACAGGGAACTATGGCTACACCTTC.

The chain recombines TRBV25-1 with TRBJ1-2; D gene unclear. The germline V gene has CDR1 MGHDK and CDR2 SYGVNS. This CDR3 comprises 9 residues. The V gene lost 10 bases and the J gene lost 4 bases, with 4 bases spanning the gap. The CDR3 loop reads CAISYGYTF. For the CDR3, the DNA is TGTGCCATCTCCTATGGCTACACCTTC.

In regard to this clone: Other DNA sequences from this sample encode an identical CDR3 as well. The chain couples TRBV9 to TRBJ2-7, with D perhaps TRBD1 (6 bases). CDR1 is SGDLS, CDR2 YYNGEE, per germline. This CDR3 contains 14 residues. The V gene lost 3 bases and the J gene lost 0 bases, with 10 bases spanning the gap. The CDR3 DNA reads as TGTGCCAGCAGCGGCCGGGACAACTCCTACGAGCAGTACTTC. Its protein is CASSGRDNSYEQYF.

The rearrangement links TRBV6-5 to TRBJ2-3, with 10 bases lining up with TRBD2. After removal of 5 bases from V and 3 bases from J, the junction contained 5 bases not matched to a gene. Germline V gives CDR1 MNHEY, CDR2 SVGAGI. This CDR3 region has 15 residues. The CDR3 spells CASSKPGLATDTQYF. The CDR3 DNA reads TGTGCCAGCAGTAAGCCGGGACTAGCGACAGATACGCAGTATTTT.

The chain combines TRBV5-6 with TRBJ1-2, with D hard to call. Germline V gives CDR1 SGHDT, CDR2 YYEEEE. The CDR3 has 15 amino acids. Deletions cut 5 bases from V and 0 bases from J, with 14 bases between. CDR3 region: CASSPSGPANYGYTF. The CDR3 DNA reads TGTGCCAGCAGTCCGAGCGGACCCGCTAACTATGGCTACACCTTC.

This clone appeared a single time. DNA of the CDR3: TGTGCCAGCAGCTTTCTCGCGGGGGGCCTTTTTAATGAGCAGTTCTTC. Its translation is CASSFLAGGLFNEQFF. V and J are TRBV7-9 and TRBJ2-1; TRBD2 matches at 8 bases. Germline CDR1 is SEHNR and CDR2 is FQNEAQ (reference sequence). The ends lost 3 bases at V and 7 bases at J; junction bases unmatched: 11. The CDR3 runs 16 residues.

The V gene is TRBV6-5, the J gene TRBJ2-3; D is possibly TRBD1 (6 bases). With 4 bases removed from V and 2 bases from J, the gap between germline ends came to 10 bases. Per germline, CDR1 MNHEY and CDR2 SVGAGI. The CDR3 extends over 14 amino acids. CDR3 sequence: CASSSQGTTDTQYF. The CDR3 DNA reads TGTGCCAGCAGTTCCCAGGGGACCACAGATACGCAGTATTTT.

This clone was seen only a few times. The chain links TRBV25-1 to TRBJ1-2, with no clear D. This CDR3 is built from 12 residues. Germline CDR1 MGHDK, CDR2 SYGVNS. The ends were cut back, 6 bases at V and 6 bases at J, with 11 bases in the middle. The CDR3, as DNA: TGTGCCAGCAGATCCGGCCCGGATGGCTACACCTTC. Protein sequence: CASRSGPDGYTF.

The chain carries TRBV6-5 and TRBJ1-1; weak D call: TRBD1 (5 bases). The CDR3 extends over 15 amino acids. Per germline, CDR1 MNHEY and CDR2 SVGAGI. V lost 0 bases to trimming and J lost 1 base, with 9 bases between them. In DNA, the CDR3 is TGTGCCAGCAGTTACTCAGGGGTTCGGAACACTGAAGCTTTCTTT. Encoded protein: CASSYSGVRNTEAFF.

This sequence joins TRBV29-1 and TRBJ1-4; no firm D call. Per germline, CDR1 SQVTM and CDR2 ANQGSEA. The CDR3 is 10 amino acids. Trimming removed 7 bases from V and 8 bases from J, with 8 bases in between. The CDR3 DNA is TGCAGCGCAAAGACGGAAAAACTGTTTTTT. It translates to CSAKTEKLFF.

The chain couples TRBV9 to TRBJ1-1, with D possibly being TRBD1 (6 bases). CDR1 and CDR2 from the germline V gene are SGDLS and YYNGEE. The CDR3 loop spans 14 amino acids. The germline V and J ends were trimmed by 4 bases and 5 bases, with 15 bases remaining between them. As DNA, the CDR3 is TGTGCCAGCAGCTTTCAGGGGATGGGGACTGAAGCTTTCTTT. This encodes CASSFQGMGTEAFF.

The rearrangement uses TRBV10-3 and TRBJ1-1; the match to TRBD1 covers 8 bases. Per germline, CDR1 ENHRY and CDR2 SYGVKD. The junction had 1 base not matched to a gene; V was cut back by 3 bases and J by 10 bases. This CDR3 region has 11 residues. The CDR3: CAISDTGGAFF. CDR3 coding DNA: TGTGCCATCAGTGACACAGGGGGAGCTTTCTTT.

The chain recombines TRBV10-1 with TRBJ1-2; perhaps TRBD1 as D (5 bases). Deletions cut 6 bases from V and 0 bases from J, with 5 bases between. The CDR3 totals 12 residues. Germline loops: CDR1 WNHNN, CDR2 SYGVQD (reference sequence). DNA for the CDR3: TGCGCCAGCAGGGACACTAACTATGGCTACACCTTC. Translation gives CASRDTNYGYTF.